The 21 T cell receptor beta chains given below trace back to one sample, sequenced in a study of molecular identifiers for immune sequencing clone quantification. MiXCR, run by TCRdb on the PCR reads, gives a single entry per CDR3 protein. This sample has about 640,000 distinct CDR3 sequences, with about 20% found just once. Sequenced: naive CD8+ T cells from blood, with Jurkat cell RNA spiked in. Noted subset: FACS-sorted CD8+CD4-CCR7+CD45RA+ naive T cells. Source of these receptors: a human donor in good health. Some libraries in this study had Jurkat cell RNA spiked in.

As to this clonotype: With a much larger clone just one base away, this may be a read error. The chain uses TRBV4-3 and TRBJ1-1, with a tentative D call TRBD1 (5 bases). Looked up from germline, CDR1 is LGHNA and CDR2 is YSLEER. Trimming shortened V by 3 bases and J by 1 base, and 12 bases separated the two germline ends. The CDR3 is 15 residues long. The CDR3 spells CASSQAGTQNTEAFF. The CDR3 DNA is TGCGCCAGCAGCCAGGCCGGGACCCAGAACACTGAAGCTTTCTTT.

In this sample, this clonotype turned up many times. This chain connects TRBV5-6 to TRBJ2-7; D is uncertain. There are 12 residues in the CDR3. V was cut by 0 bases and J by 7 bases, with 8 bases left in between. Germline loops: CDR1 SGHDT, CDR2 YYEEEE. CDR3 in DNA: TGTGCCAGCAGCTTGGGCTCGTGGGAGCAGTACTTC. This codes for CASSLGSWEQYF.

V gene TRBV4-3 combines with J gene TRBJ1-2, with 7 positions matching TRBD1. Germline V lookup: CDR1 LGHNA, CDR2 YSLEER. The trim removed 0 bases at V and 0 bases at J, leaving 4 bases unmatched. The CDR3 runs 16 residues. The CDR3 sequence: CASSQDRQGTNYGYTF. In DNA, the CDR3 is TGCGCCAGCAGCCAAGATCGACAGGGAACTAACTATGGCTACACCTTC.

This clonotype was counted a few times. The chain is built from TRBV4-3 and TRBJ1-5; 7 nucleotides agree with TRBD1. Germline CDR1 reads LGHNA; CDR2 reads YSLEER. The CDR3 loop spans 14 amino acids. The V and J ends lost 4 bases and 5 bases, in that order; junction bases with no gene match: 5. The CDR3 DNA reads as TGCGCCAGCAGCCGCAACACAGGGGATCAGCCCCAGCATTTT. It encodes CASSRNTGDQPQHF.

This clonotype was observed many times. The V and J genes are TRBV4-3 and TRBJ2-2; possible D gene TRBD2, 6 bases. Germline CDR1 reads LGHNA; CDR2 reads YSLEER. The CDR3 contains 19 residues. V lost 0 bases and J lost 2, with 19 bases in between. CDR3 nucleotide sequence: TGCGCCAGCAGCCAAGAAAGACTAGACGCGGTTCAAAACACCGGGGAGCTGTTTTTT. This gives the protein CASSQERLDAVQNTGELFF.

The V and J genes are TRBV28 and TRBJ1-1; D perhaps matches TRBD1 (5 bases). Germline loops: CDR1 MDHEN, CDR2 SYDVKM. The CDR3 has 14 amino acids. Trimming left V 6 bases short and J 6 bases short, with 17 bases between. As DNA, the CDR3 is TGTGCCAGCAGACCTCGACCGGGACTGGCTGAAGCTTTCTTT. It translates to CASRPRPGLAEAFF.

Ten or more counts support this clonotype. The chain carries TRBV29-1 and TRBJ2-2; 7 positions match TRBD2. The trim removed 7 bases at V and 1 base at J, leaving 0 bases unmatched. Germline CDR1 is SQVTM and CDR2 is ANQGSEA. The CDR3 spans 12 residues. CDR3 sequence (DNA): TGCAGCGGGGAGGGGAACACCGGGGAGCTGTTTTTT. Amino acid sequence: CSGEGNTGELFF.

The CDR3 nucleotides are TGTGCCAGCAGTATCGGGACAGGGGCCAATGAGCAGTTCTTC. Translating it yields CASSIGTGANEQFF. V gene TRBV6-2 or TRBV6-3 combines with J gene TRBJ2-1; 10 bases line up with TRBD1. The germline gives CDR1 MNHEY, CDR2 SVGEGT. V was pared by 5 bases and J by 6 bases, with 4 bases of the junction left unmatched. CDR3 length: 14 amino acids.

To note about this clonotype: Since a much larger clone is just one base distant, this may be a read error. The chain has TRBV30 and TRBJ2-1, with 8 nucleotides matching TRBD1. The V gene's germline CDR1 is GTSNPN and CDR2 SVGIG (reference sequence). The CDR3 totals 14 residues. CDR3 amino acids: CAWGDRGSYTEQFF. Written as DNA, the CDR3 is TGTGCCTGGGGCGACAGGGGATCCTACACTGAGCAGTTCTTC.

This clonotype was found many times. This chain joins TRBV7-9 and TRBJ2-2; no firm D call. Germline CDR1 reads SEHNR; CDR2 reads FQNEAQ (reference sequence). The CDR3 consists of 14 residues. Trimming left V 7 bases short and J 4 bases short, with 13 bases between. The CDR3 DNA is TGTGCCAGCAACCCAATGGACGTCACCGGGGAGCTGTTTTTT. Translated, it gives CASNPMDVTGELFF.

This clonotype has at least ten counts. The V gene is TRBV9, the J gene TRBJ1-3; no reliable D call. CDR3 length: 12 amino acids. V was trimmed by 3 bases and J by 7 bases, leaving 8 bases between them. Germline V gene data show CDR1 as SGDLS and CDR2 as YYNGEE. The CDR3 DNA sequence: TGTGCCAGCAGCGGGCATCCGAACACCATATATTTT. Its translation is CASSGHPNTIYF.

The sample holds many counts of this clonotype. This chain connects TRBV6-2 or TRBV6-3 to TRBJ1-1; weak D call: TRBD1 (5 bases). Germline CDR1 is MNHEY and CDR2 is SVGEGT. The CDR3 is 15 residues long. V was cut by 2 bases and J by 11 bases, with 21 bases left in between. The CDR3 DNA reads as TGTGCCAGCAGTTACGACGACGACAGTTTGTATTGGGCTTTCTTT. As protein: CASSYDDDSLYWAFF.

Turning to this clonotype: A much bigger clone sits one base away, suggesting this may be a read error. The chain recombines TRBV5-1 with TRBJ2-3, with 11 bases identical to TRBD2. The CDR3 consists of 17 residues. The V gene's germline CDR1 is SGHRS and CDR2 YFSETQ. This chain's CDR3 is CASSFPGTSGTTDTQCF. For the CDR3, the DNA is TGCGCCAGCAGCTTCCCCGGGACTAGCGGCACCACAGATACGCAGTGTTTT.

This clonotype was seen ten or more times. The chain combines TRBV20-1 with TRBJ1-5; 7 positions match TRBD1. The length of the CDR3 is 15 residues. Germline trimming cut 5 bases from V and 4 bases from J; bases unmatched to any gene: 11. CDR1 and CDR2 (germline): DFQATT, SNEGSKA (reference sequence). In nucleotides, the CDR3 is TGCAGTGCTCATAACAGGGACAGTCAGAATCAGCCCCAGCATTTT. Translated, it gives CSAHNRDSQNQPQHF.

Details on this clonotype: A single base separates this from a much larger clone, so it may be a read error. The rearrangement links TRBV27 to TRBJ1-1; TRBD1 is a possible D gene (6 bases). The germline CDR1 and CDR2 sequences are MNHEY and SMNVEV (reference sequence). The ends were cut back, 5 bases at V and 5 bases at J, with 21 bases in the middle. The CDR3 extends over 16 amino acids. The CDR3 reads CASSQQAGAWETEAFF. The CDR3 DNA reads as TGTGCCAGCAGTCAACAGGCAGGGGCTTGGGAAACTGAAGCTTTCTTT.

This clonotype was observed many times. The V call is TRBV7-2, the J call TRBJ1-1, with D perhaps TRBD1 (6 bases). Trimming took 4 bases from V and 5 from J, leaving 14 bases between them. The CDR3 extends over 14 amino acids. Germline CDR1 SGHTA, CDR2 FQGNSA. The CDR3 DNA sequence: TGTGCCAGCAGCTGGAGGGGGTACTATACTGAAGCTTTCTTT. Translation: CASSWRGYYTEAFF.

The sample holds one count of this clonotype. A clone one base away is much larger, so this may be a read error. This chain links TRBV19 with TRBJ2-7; 7 bases map to TRBD1. Germline CDR1 LNHDA, CDR2 SQIVND (reference sequence). V shed 3 bases and J 4 bases; nucleotides not matched to a gene: 6. The CDR3 runs to 14 residues. The CDR3 DNA reads TGTGCCAGTAGTATCGCGGCCAGGGGGTACGAGCAGTACTTC. Translated, it gives CASSIAARGYEQYF.

Comments on this clonotype: This may be a read error, as it is one base from a much larger clone. CDR3 loop: CASSLGVVGAFF. DNA for the CDR3: TGTGCCAGCAGCTTGGGGGTGGTAGGAGCTTTCTTT. This chain links TRBV7-9 with TRBJ1-1, with D perhaps matching TRBD1 (5 bases). The CDR3 runs 12 residues. V lost 3 bases and J 10 bases, leaving 12 bases between the germline ends. Germline V gene lookup returns CDR1 SEHNR and CDR2 FQNEAQ (reference sequence).

In this sample, this clonotype turned up many times. The CDR3 coding sequence is TGCAGCGTCAACAAACTGTCGAAGGATGGCTACACCTTC. Translated, it gives CSVNKLSKDGYTF. The chain carries TRBV29-1 and TRBJ1-2; D gene ambiguous. The V gene lost 6 bases and the J gene lost 6 bases, with 17 bases spanning the gap. This CDR3 has 13 amino acids. Germline V lookup: CDR1 SQVTM, CDR2 ANQGSEA.

In its sample, this clonotype was seen many times. J is TRBJ2-3 and V is TRBV7-9; D gene uncertain. Per germline, CDR1 SEHNR and CDR2 FQNEAQ (reference sequence). Between the trimmed V and J ends, which lost 5 bases and 4 bases, there was a span of 22 bases. The CDR3 has 17 residues. This CDR3 reads CASSPSPGSPRSDTQYF. The CDR3 nucleotides read TGTGCCAGCAGCCCCTCACCGGGCAGTCCAAGATCAGATACGCAGTATTTT. Combining the CDR3 with reference TRBV7-9 and TRBJ2-3 gives the whole variable domain DTGVSQNPRHKITKRGQNVTFRCDPISEHNRLYWYRQTLGQGPEFLTYFQNEAQLEKSRLLSDRFSAERPKGSFSTLEIQRTEQGDSAMYLCASSPSPGSPRSDTQYFGPGTRLTVL.

This clonotype showed up many times. V usage is TRBV3-1 and J usage is TRBJ2-2; D uncertain. The CDR3 runs 16 residues. Looked up from germline, CDR1 is LGHDT and CDR2 is YNNKEL (reference sequence). Trimming cost V 0 bases and J 6 bases, with 14 bases left between them. CDR3: CASSQDPGIGPGELFF. The CDR3 DNA sequence: TGTGCCAGCAGCCAAGATCCGGGCATAGGCCCCGGGGAGCTGTTTTTT. Full variable domain (rest looked up from reference TRBV3-1 and TRBJ2-2): DTAVSQTPKYLVTQMGNDKSIKCEQNLGHDTMYWYKQDSKKFLKIMFSYNNKELIINETVPNRFSPKSPDKAHLNLHINSLELGDSAVYFCASSQDPGIGPGELFFGEGSRLTVL.